This is a list of T cell receptor beta chains from one sample in a study of graft-versus-host responses after intestinal transplantation. Sequenced by immunoSEQ multiplex PCR; TCRdb stores in-frame clones only, minus some. The sample shows about 12,000 clones, around 84% of them seen only once. The material sequenced was PBMCs, taken around 320 days after intestinal transplant. These receptor sequences come from a human patient who received an intestinal transplant, so some T cells may come from the graft donor. CDR3s include the opening cysteine and the closing phenylalanine or tryptophan. The D gene is left open where the match is weak. A row's size may be missing; if present it is once, few, many or a size class.

abundance: .
v_gene: TRBV19
d_gene: TRBD2
j_gene: TRBJ2-2
len: 15
CDR3aa: CASSSSGRTTGELFF

abundance: .
v_gene: TRBV19
d_gene: .
j_gene: TRBJ2-1
len: 12
CDR3aa: CASSTRYNEQFF

abundance: .
v_gene: TRBV15
d_gene: .
j_gene: TRBJ1-4
len: 14
CDR3aa: CATSRDRGGEKLFF

abundance: .
v_gene: TRBV10-3
d_gene: TRBD1
j_gene: TRBJ1-1
len: 12
CDR3aa: CAIRSGGTEAFF

abundance: .
v_gene: TRBV15
d_gene: .
j_gene: TRBJ2-1
len: 12
CDR3aa: CATSRGGNEQFF

abundance: .
v_gene: TRBV2
d_gene: TRBD2
j_gene: TRBJ2-2
len: 15
CDR3aa: CASSTSGMNTGELFF

abundance: .
v_gene: TRBV5-1
d_gene: TRBD2
j_gene: TRBJ2-1
len: 15
CDR3aa: CASSLKLAGGNEQFF

abundance: once
v_gene: TRBV30
d_gene: .
j_gene: TRBJ1-5
len: 18
CDR3aa: CAWSSGRLAHDSNQPQHF

abundance: .
v_gene: TRBV6-6
d_gene: .
j_gene: TRBJ2-5
len: 13
CDR3aa: CASSYSIAETQYF

abundance: .
v_gene: TRBV28
d_gene: .
j_gene: TRBJ1-1
len: 14
CDR3aa: CASSLIQGHTEAFF

abundance: .
v_gene: TRBV7-9
d_gene: TRBD2
j_gene: TRBJ2-1
len: 18
CDR3aa: CASSPRGLAGASYNEQFF

abundance: .
v_gene: TRBV7-2
d_gene: TRBD2
j_gene: TRBJ2-7
len: 15
CDR3aa: CASSRPGTTSYEQYF

abundance: .
v_gene: TRBV7-2
d_gene: TRBD2
j_gene: TRBJ2-3
len: 15
CDR3aa: CASSMTSAITDTQYF

abundance: .
v_gene: TRBV2
d_gene: .
j_gene: TRBJ1-1
len: 13
CDR3aa: CASSVHWNTEAFF

abundance: .
v_gene: TRBV5-1
d_gene: .
j_gene: TRBJ2-7
len: 11
CDR3aa: CASSLDYEQYF

abundance: .
v_gene: TRBV7-2
d_gene: .
j_gene: TRBJ1-2
len: 16
CDR3aa: CASSLGRQSKSYGYTF

abundance: .
v_gene: TRBV7-2
d_gene: TRBD2
j_gene: TRBJ2-5
len: 16
CDR3aa: CASSTEGLAAQETQYF

abundance: .
v_gene: TRBV15
d_gene: TRBD2
j_gene: TRBJ2-4
len: 19
CDR3aa: CATSSNRDRTSGSKNIQYF

abundance: .
v_gene: TRBV19
d_gene: TRBD1
j_gene: TRBJ2-1
len: 15
CDR3aa: CASSPRTGDNNEQFF

abundance: once
v_gene: TRBV10-3
d_gene: .
j_gene: TRBJ2-1
len: 15
CDR3aa: CAIRENPLANNEQFF

abundance: .
v_gene: TRBV2
d_gene: .
j_gene: TRBJ2-7
len: 14
CDR3aa: CASRGLRGSHEQYF

abundance: .
v_gene: TRBV10-3
d_gene: TRBD2
j_gene: TRBJ2-1
len: 13
CDR3aa: CAIRSASGDEQFF

abundance: .
v_gene: TRBV2
d_gene: .
j_gene: TRBJ2-7
len: 11
CDR3aa: CASSRPYEQYF

abundance: few
v_gene: TRBV11-2
d_gene: TRBD1
j_gene: TRBJ1-5
len: 13
CDR3aa: CASSLGDRQPQHF

abundance: few
v_gene: TRBV28
d_gene: TRBD1
j_gene: TRBJ1-5
len: 16
CDR3aa: CASSPRTGGMGWPQHF

abundance: .
v_gene: TRBV6-1
d_gene: TRBD2
j_gene: TRBJ2-7
len: 14
CDR3aa: CASSDLAGAYEQYF

abundance: .
v_gene: TRBV6-1
d_gene: TRBD1
j_gene: TRBJ1-4
len: 13
CDR3aa: CASRQGANEKLFF

abundance: .
v_gene: TRBV28
d_gene: .
j_gene: TRBJ2-7
len: 16
CDR3aa: CASSLAARSGSYEQYF

abundance: .
v_gene: TRBV6-4
d_gene: .
j_gene: TRBJ2-4
len: 14
CDR3aa: CASWTPGVKNIQYF

abundance: .
v_gene: TRBV6-1
d_gene: .
j_gene: TRBJ2-3
len: 14
CDR3aa: CASSAARLSDTQYF

abundance: .
v_gene: TRBV5-1
d_gene: TRBD1
j_gene: TRBJ1-1
len: 14
CDR3aa: CASSLQGDDTEAFF

abundance: .
v_gene: TRBV7-9
d_gene: TRBD1
j_gene: TRBJ2-3
len: 17
CDR3aa: CASSFIRRDRFTDTQYF

abundance: .
v_gene: TRBV6-4
d_gene: TRBD1
j_gene: TRBJ2-3
len: 16
CDR3aa: CASSDSEGAHTDTQYF

abundance: .
v_gene: TRBV30
d_gene: TRBD1
j_gene: TRBJ2-5
len: 14
CDR3aa: CAWARDRAQETQYF

abundance: .
v_gene: TRBV19
d_gene: .
j_gene: TRBJ2-3
len: 12
CDR3aa: CASSASTDTQYF

abundance: .
v_gene: TRBV5-1
d_gene: .
j_gene: TRBJ2-3
len: 16
CDR3aa: CASSLKGPASTDTQYF

abundance: .
v_gene: TRBV9
d_gene: TRBD1
j_gene: TRBJ2-7
len: 14
CDR3aa: CASSVGTGAYEQYF

abundance: .
v_gene: TRBV11-2
d_gene: TRBD1
j_gene: TRBJ1-2
len: 15
CDR3aa: CASSRGADRVYGYTF

abundance: .
v_gene: TRBV5-5
d_gene: TRBD2
j_gene: TRBJ2-1
len: 16
CDR3aa: CASSPELAVSYNEQFF

abundance: .
v_gene: TRBV2
d_gene: .
j_gene: TRBJ1-4
len: 14
CDR3aa: CASSNLQGVEKLFF

abundance: .
v_gene: TRBV7-7
d_gene: TRBD2
j_gene: TRBJ2-3
len: 17
CDR3aa: CASSPHQGLASTDTQYF

abundance: .
v_gene: TRBV5-1
d_gene: .
j_gene: TRBJ2-5
len: 13
CDR3aa: CASSLRESEDQYF

abundance: .
v_gene: TRBV7-4
d_gene: .
j_gene: TRBJ1-2
len: 11
CDR3aa: CASSRTVGYTF

abundance: few
v_gene: TRBV28
d_gene: .
j_gene: TRBJ1-1
len: 15
CDR3aa: CASSLSAGAGTEAFF

abundance: .
v_gene: TRBV28
d_gene: TRBD2
j_gene: TRBJ2-1
len: 18
CDR3aa: CASSLELAGGVSYNEQFF

abundance: few
v_gene: TRBV12-5
d_gene: .
j_gene: TRBJ2-2
len: 14
CDR3aa: CASGSGQNTGELFF

abundance: .
v_gene: TRBV7-7
d_gene: TRBD1
j_gene: TRBJ1-1
len: 16
CDR3aa: CASSLGGDREDTEAFF

abundance: .
v_gene: TRBV2
d_gene: .
j_gene: TRBJ2-1
len: 10
CDR3aa: CASTRGEQFF

abundance: .
v_gene: TRBV19
d_gene: TRBD1
j_gene: TRBJ2-7
len: 14
CDR3aa: CASSLRQGEYEQYF

abundance: few
v_gene: TRBV6-5
d_gene: .
j_gene: TRBJ2-7
len: 14
CDR3aa: CASSEGGISYEQYF

abundance: .
v_gene: TRBV4-1
d_gene: .
j_gene: TRBJ2-1
len: 14
CDR3aa: CASSQGGFLNEQFF

abundance: .
v_gene: TRBV27
d_gene: TRBD2
j_gene: TRBJ2-3
len: 17
CDR3aa: CASRMFYAGGLTDTQYF

abundance: .
v_gene: TRBV7-2
d_gene: TRBD2
j_gene: TRBJ2-7
len: 18
CDR3aa: CASSLEASGSQSSYEQYF

abundance: once
v_gene: TRBV5-1
d_gene: .
j_gene: TRBJ2-3
len: 17
CDR3aa: CASSLVSGLRGTDTQYF

abundance: .
v_gene: TRBV2
d_gene: .
j_gene: TRBJ2-7
len: 11
CDR3aa: CASNTLYEQYF

abundance: .
v_gene: TRBV5-1
d_gene: TRBD1
j_gene: TRBJ2-2
len: 15
CDR3aa: CASSPGQGYTGELFF